The 3 T cell receptor beta chains given below trace back to one sample, sequenced in a study of T cells in Graves' hyperthyroidism and ophthalmopathy. It was RNA transcripts that yielded the amplified TCR beta CDR3 regions. The HTBI primer set drove a first-round RT-PCR of the TCR CDR3. TCRdb re-derived calls from the multiplex PCR reads in MiXCR, one entry per CDR3 protein. The sample carries roughly 180,000 distinct CDR3 sequences, 8% to 9.5% recorded once. Sequenced input: blood. The source of these receptors is a woman in her late teens or twenties with Graves' hyperthyroidism that later progressed to Graves' ophthalmopathy.

CDR3: CAWSPTGGKLFF. The CDR3 region has the DNA TGTGCCTGGAGTCCGACAGGGGGGAAACTGTTTTTT. The chain employs TRBV30 and TRBJ1-4; 9 nucleotides line up with TRBD1. CDR1 is GTSNPN, CDR2 SVGIG, per germline (reference sequence). V was clipped by 2 bases and J by 11 bases; unmatched bases: 3. CDR3 length: 12 amino acids.

In this sample, this clonotype turned up many times. The J gene is TRBJ1-1, the V gene TRBV20-1; weak D call: TRBD1 (5 bases). CDR1 DFQATT and CDR2 SNEGSKA come from the germline V gene (reference sequence). The CDR3 has 12 residues. The CDR3 here is CRGVRANTEAFF. DNA of the CDR3: TGCAGGGGGGTCAGAGCGAACACTGAAGCTTTCTTT.

This clonotype was detected ten times or more. This chain connects TRBV10-3 to TRBJ1-5; D gene unclear. V lost 0 bases to trimming and J lost 2 bases, with 11 bases between them. The germline CDR1 and CDR2 sequences are ENHRY and SYGVKD. The CDR3 is 16 residues long. The chain's CDR3 is CAISESGTGGNQPQHF. DNA for the CDR3: TGTGCCATCAGTGAGTCGGGCACGGGCGGCAATCAGCCCCAGCATTTT.